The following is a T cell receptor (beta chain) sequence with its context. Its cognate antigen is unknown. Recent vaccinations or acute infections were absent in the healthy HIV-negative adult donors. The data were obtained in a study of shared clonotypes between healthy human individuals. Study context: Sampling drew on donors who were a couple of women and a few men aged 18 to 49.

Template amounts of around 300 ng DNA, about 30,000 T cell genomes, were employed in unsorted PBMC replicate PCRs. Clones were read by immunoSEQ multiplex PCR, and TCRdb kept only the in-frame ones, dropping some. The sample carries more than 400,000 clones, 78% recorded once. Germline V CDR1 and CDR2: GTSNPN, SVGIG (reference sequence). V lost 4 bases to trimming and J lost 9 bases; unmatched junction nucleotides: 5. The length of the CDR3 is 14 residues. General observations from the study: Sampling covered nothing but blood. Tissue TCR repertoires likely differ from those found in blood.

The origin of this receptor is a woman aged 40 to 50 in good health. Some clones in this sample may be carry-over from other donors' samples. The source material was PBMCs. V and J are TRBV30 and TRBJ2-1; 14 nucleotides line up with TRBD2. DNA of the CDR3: TGTGCCTGGACTGGACTAGCGGGAGGTAGTGAGCAGTTCTTC. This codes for CAWTGLAGGSEQFF.